Below, 6 T cell receptor beta chains from the same sample are listed, as sequenced in a study of T cell clonotyping in hematopoietic cell transplantation (dated by TCRdb to the early 2020s). The receptor library was made with the immunoSEQ multiplex PCR assay. Imported from immuneACCESS, the table was reduced by TCRdb to in-frame sequences with V and J called. These copies leave out some clones; in studies compared against another copy, an unresolved V gene accounts for under half, and the cause of the remainder is not known. A total of some 10,000 clones appear in this sample, 46% of them only once. The ten largest make up around 9% of the sample. Taken with the paper, the label for time point translates to: 30 days after allo-HCT. Sequenced material: PBMCs, taken 30 days after allogeneic stem cell transplant. These receptors originate from a male patient aged 50 to 59 who had an allogeneic stem cell transplant from an unrelated donor, so the T cells may come from the graft donor. Some clones in this sample may be carry-over from other donors' samples.

This clone was seen a handful of times. J is TRBJ2-3 and V is TRBV6-1, with 8 bases aligning to TRBD2. In germline, CDR1 is MNHNS, CDR2 SASEGT. V lost 4 bases to trimming and J lost 1 base; unmatched junction nucleotides: 7. The length of the CDR3 is 16 residues. The CDR3 region is CASSAPTSAGTDTQYF. For the CDR3, the DNA is TGTGCCAGCAGTGCGCCGACTAGCGCGGGCACAGATACGCAGTATTTT.

This clone turned up a few times. The gene calls are TRBV20-1 and TRBJ2-2; D is undetermined. The germline gives CDR1 DFQATT, CDR2 SNEGSKA (reference sequence). The CDR3 contains 11 residues. V dropped 3 bases and J dropped 7 bases, with 6 bases sitting between them. CDR3 DNA: TGCAGTGCTAGCACTAACGGGGAGCTGTTTTTT. Protein sequence: CSASTNGELFF.

V gene TRBV11-2 combines with J gene TRBJ2-3; 8 bases are shared with TRBD1. CDR3 length: 16 amino acids. In germline, CDR1 is SGHAT, CDR2 FQNNGV. With V trimmed by 1 base and J by 4 bases, 7 bases remained unmatched. This chain's CDR3 is CASSLGQGALADTQYF. CDR3 DNA sequence: TGTGCCAGCAGCTTAGGGCAGGGGGCGCTTGCAGATACGCAGTATTTT.

The V call is TRBV2, the J call TRBJ2-6; D is unresolved. CDR1 is SNHLY and CDR2 is FYNNEI in the germline V gene. V lost 10 bases and J lost 2, with 9 bases in between. The CDR3 is 13 amino acids. The CDR3 sequence is CATQNPGANVLTF. DNA for the CDR3: TGTGCCACCCAGAACCCTGGGGCCAACGTCCTGACTTTC.

The chain combines TRBV6-5 with TRBJ1-2; the D is unclear. Germline CDR1 and CDR2: MNHEY and SVGAGI. This CDR3 has 15 residues. The V gene lost 0 bases and the J gene lost 4 bases, with 12 bases spanning the gap. CDR3 bases: TGTGCCAGCAGTTACTCTAGTCGTAGAATCTATGGCTACACCTTC. Its protein is CASSYSSRRIYGYTF.

This clone was seen once. The chain has TRBV9 and TRBJ2-3; D uncertain. CDR1 is SGDLS, CDR2 YYNGEE, per germline. With 1 base removed from V and 2 bases from J, the gap between germline ends came to 11 bases. This CDR3 has 15 amino acids. Here the CDR3 reads CASSVLGGFTDTQYF. CDR3 nucleotides: TGTGCCAGCAGCGTATTAGGCGGATTCACAGATACGCAGTATTTT.